The present T cell receptor beta chain was sequenced within a study of cytomegalovirus exposure and HLA in healthy donors listed by TCRdb under 2017. At the level of the whole study: In an earlier analysis of around 540 of the donors, around 290 Gb of sequence data and 90 million to 120 million unique TCR beta sequences from about 179 million T cells were reported. Besides the first cohort of 666 subjects, a separate validation cohort made up of 95 to 150 different subjects was used. Typing coverage differed by locus: A, B, C, DRB1 and DQB1 were typed in about 620-630 donors, DQA1 in about 500, DPA1 in over 600, and DPB1 in around 490. Across under 500 genotyped donors of the cohort, an average of approximately 220,000 unique TCR beta nucleotide sequences per donor were sequenced, and about a sixth of those sequences were non-productive. Rather than drawing on any new phenotypic data, the later analysis identified candidate immune exposures from TCR beta sequences and the way those sequences occurred across donors. All discovery cohort repertoires had been generated on a single sequencing platform. Genome-wide SNP genotypes for about three fifths of the roughly 670 donors were used in a later genetic analysis, which treated that subset as a discovery cohort. An earlier analysis of approximately 640 of the donors applied high-throughput TCR beta sequencing to assess whether each TCR beta V gene segment acted as functional or pseudogenic. The study aimed to test whether cataloging public T cell receptors could reveal signatures of past pathogen exposure. An early release that covered around 590 HLA-typed donors contained approximately 290 gigabases of sequencing data and some 87 million unique TCR sequences. Using immunosequencing, the study profiled T cell repertoires from approximately 700 subjects and related those repertoires to cytomegalovirus serostatus. A later analysis re-analyzed previously published TCR beta repertoires from several hundred donors and added high-resolution HLA genotyping to study TCR occurrence patterns. HLA typing included class I and class II loci at four-digit resolution. Donor age, sex, ethnicity and CMV serostatus were collected together with the repertoire data. Of the 350 to 450 genotyped donors, approximately 83% fell in the genetic ancestry cluster associated with self-reported Caucasian donors. To predict cytomegalovirus infection status, the study brought together high-throughput TCR immunosequencing, statistical association of individual TCRs with disease status, and machine learning. Roughly 5 DR-DQ haplotypes were handled as single units for association and clustering, since linkage in the cohort was strong. General study outcomes and caveats: The classifier was reported to diagnose cytomegalovirus status with high specificity and sensitivity in both the original cohort and the validation cohort. In the study, 150 to 200 TCR beta chains were listed as associated with cytomegalovirus. Most TCR sequences were observed very rarely across donors, whereas some public TCRs were present in many individuals. According to a later genetic analysis, donors in an Asian-associated ancestry cluster had fewer N-insertions in productive TCRs than the approximately 630-donor mean. A later analysis reported that several top co-occurrence clusters appeared linked to parvovirus B19, influenza, CMV and Epstein-Barr virus. The authors suggested that the approach could potentially be extended to other disease states and immunological phenotypes. A further reported finding was that TCR beta sequences accurately predicted the HLA-A and HLA-B alleles for most subjects in the first cohort. The sequencing pipeline was judged likely to have produced a cluster of highly shared sequence variants as a technical artifact. Because counts were too low, approximately 15 rarely observed V segments, including chromosome 9 orphons, were excluded from the earlier analysis of around 640 of the donors. In a later analysis, the rate of TCR association differed among HLA loci, with DRB1 alleles having the most associated TCRs and HLA-C alleles having the fewest. In a later genetic analysis, a missense DCLRE1C variant was associated with V-gene and J-gene trimming of TCR beta chains, and the association was replicated in an independent cohort. Most CMV-associated TCR beta chains appeared to be HLA-restricted in a later analysis, and the HLA associations seemed to be driven largely by CMV exposure. Because HLA typing was unavailable for some donors at each locus, only the typed subset was used in association tests. A later analysis found that HLA-associated TCR beta chains were more clonally expanded and had lower generation probabilities than equally common non-associated chains. Only TCR beta chains were sequenced in this cohort, and the absence of alpha or paired-chain data limited detectable features. Assigning TCR associations to individual alleles was difficult when HLA alleles, especially DR and DQ, strongly co-occurred. Three of the identified cytomegalovirus-associated TCR beta chains were confirmed in vitro to be specific for cytomegalovirus antigens. Immune exposure information for the cohort was limited to CMV serostatus. Linkage disequilibrium might explain the correlated functional status among segregating V segments, but an unknown experimental factor could not be ruled out. A later analysis associated 15,000 to 20,000 TCR beta sequences with specific HLA alleles at a false discovery rate of 0.05. Sequencing depth was assumed to be roughly uniform across donors in the presence/absence analyses, though that assumption may not hold. An earlier analysis of some 560 of the donors showed that most TCR beta V segments appeared in productive rearrangements either about 87% or about 30% of the time, which broadly matched IMGT annotations.

Points on this clone: Its cognate antigen has yet to be identified.

The cohort was made up of 666 healthy bone marrow donors. Cohort members were all nominally healthy when sampled, although unrecorded immune exposures were likely present. The donor tested CMV seropositive, placing the donor among the 289 seropositive members of the cohort. A peripheral blood sample was provided by each donor, and peripheral blood mononuclear cells were used for TCR beta sequencing. Genomic DNA extraction from the blood cell samples was performed with the Qiagen DNeasy Blood Extraction Kit. The library was generated by the immunoSEQ multiplex PCR assay. The multiplex PCR relied on a mix of 60 forward primers for TCR Vbeta segments and 13 reverse primers for TCR Jbeta segments. Amplification of the CDR3 region of rearranged TCR beta genes was performed with a multiplex PCR assay on genomic DNA. The amplified TCR beta libraries were sequenced on the Illumina HiSeq System as 87-base-pair reads. Processing in the source paper ran as follows. Across the 670 or so repertoires, a later analysis counted around 80 million unique TCR beta chains, roughly 11 million of which were shared by at least two donors. Raw reads were error-corrected and collapsed into unique sequences by a nearest-neighbor algorithm in which closely related sequences were merged to remove PCR and sequencing errors. CDR3 sequences were aligned to IMGT reference sequences to assign V, D and J gene segments. For a sequence to be retained, at least a six-nucleotide match to both a V gene segment and a J gene segment was required. Rearrangements were classified as productive when the CDR3 lacked stop codons and remained in frame with V and J, and all other rearrangements were classified as non-productive. CDR3 was defined by IMGT convention, running from the second conserved V-encoded cysteine to the conserved J-encoded phenylalanine. Sequences without an unambiguous match to a single V gene segment were excluded from the earlier analysis of 450 to 750 of the donors. In an earlier analysis of several hundred of the donors, V segments were called functional above 56.7% productive rearrangements and were called segregating when the between-donor standard deviation exceeded 5%. A statistical classification framework was built to diagnose cytomegalovirus status from the catalog of TCR beta chain sequences. In a later analysis, TCR nucleotide sequences were compared against IMGT/GENE-DB human TR gene sequences so that V and J genes could be assigned. A later analysis assigned CDR3 sequences and most-parsimonious VDJ recombination scenarios with the TCRdist pipeline. In a later analysis, each TCR beta chain was defined by its CDR3 amino acid sequence together with its V-gene family, and reads without a unique V-gene family were excluded. As a way to deal with suspected cross-contamination and a sequencing artifact, a later analysis dropped 500 to 700 nucleotide sequences that were highly shared and had low generation probability. A later analysis calculated a clonal expansion index for each public chain from normalized within-repertoire ranks of inferred template counts. In a later analysis, generation probabilities were computed using a VDJ recombination model fitted to out-of-frame rearrangements, and the results were checked against IGoR. Hypergeometric tests were used in a later analysis to score TCR-TCR, TCR-HLA and TCR-CMV co-occurrence, with a repertoire-size bias correction applied to the TCR pairs. In a later analysis, false discovery rates were estimated by permuting HLA or CMV assignments 20 times. In a later analysis, co-occurring TCRs were grouped using DBSCAN, with TCRdist sequence similarity added in when clustering inside HLA-allele-positive subsets. Co-occurrence clustering excluded repertoires with fewer than 30,000 or more than 120,000 public chains, plus five with anomalous nucleotide sharing. In its TCRdb copy, this immuneACCESS table keeps in-frame sequences only and misses some clones. Where compared with another copy, unresolved V genes explain less than half of these, and the others have no known cause. V, J and clone size derive from that table, while D and trimming were established from the DNA sequence. The table for this sample lists roughly 50,000 clones. The ten top clones hold about 6% of the sample.

This receptor was identified in a male donor in good health and CMV-seropositive. The sample comprised PBMCs.

In nucleotide form, the sequence is TGCGCCAGCAGCTTGGGACAGCTAAATTCACCCCTCCACTTT. Its translation is CASSLGQLNSPLHF. The sequence is built from TRBV5-1 and TRBJ1-6, with a tentative D gene TRBD1 over 5 matching bases. The CDR3 holds 14 amino acids from the cysteine to the phenylalanine. Only the CDR3 DNA stays, 42 bases, in frame from base 1. V loses 0 bases, J loses 7 bases, and the germline ends lie 8 bases apart. The germline V gene supplies CDR1 SGHRS and CDR2 YFSETQ.